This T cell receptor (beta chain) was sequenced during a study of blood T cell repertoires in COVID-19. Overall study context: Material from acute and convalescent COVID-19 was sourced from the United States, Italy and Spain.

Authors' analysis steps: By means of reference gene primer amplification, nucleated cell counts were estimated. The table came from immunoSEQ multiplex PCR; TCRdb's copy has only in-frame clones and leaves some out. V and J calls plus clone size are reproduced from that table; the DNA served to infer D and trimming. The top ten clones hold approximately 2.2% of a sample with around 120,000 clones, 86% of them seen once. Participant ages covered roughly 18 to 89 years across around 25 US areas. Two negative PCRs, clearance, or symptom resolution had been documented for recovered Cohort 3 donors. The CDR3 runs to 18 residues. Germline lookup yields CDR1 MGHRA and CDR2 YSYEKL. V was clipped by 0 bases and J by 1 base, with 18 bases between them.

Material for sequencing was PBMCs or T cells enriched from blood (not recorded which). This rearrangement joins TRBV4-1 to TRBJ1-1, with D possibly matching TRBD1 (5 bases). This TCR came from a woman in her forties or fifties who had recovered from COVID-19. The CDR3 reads CASSQDWGGHQTNTEAFF. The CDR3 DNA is TGCGCCAGCAGCCAAGATTGGGGGGGTCACCAAACGAACACTGAAGCTTTCTTT.